This is a list of T cell receptor beta chains from one sample in a study of T cells in Graves' hyperthyroidism and ophthalmopathy. TCRdb fed the multiplex PCR reads into MiXCR, producing one record per CDR3 protein. The sample contains hundreds of thousands of distinct CDR3 sequences, roughly 13% of which appear only once. Sequenced sample: blood. The receptor source for this set is a woman younger than 35 with Graves' hyperthyroidism. Each CDR3 is given with its conserved first and last residue. Fields, in order: J gene, clone size, V gene, D gene, CDR3 DNA, CDR3 protein. D genes are given only for firm matches. Clone size appears in some rows only: once, few, many, or a class for an expanded clone.

>TRBJ1-5|many|TRBV12-3/TRBV12-4|.
TGTGCCAGCAGGCCAGGAGGTTCTCAGCCCCAGCATTTT
CASRPGGSQPQHF
>TRBJ2-7|many|TRBV6-1|.
TGTGCCAGCAGTTTCACCTCCGGGACAACTCTGAGACACTACGAGCAGTACTTC
CASSFTSGTTLRHYEQYF
>TRBJ1-1|many|TRBV20-1|.
TGCAGTTCACAGGAGGCTAGGGAGGCTTTCTTT
CSSQEAREAFF
>TRBJ2-7|many|TRBV3-1|.
TGTGCCAGCAGCCAAGAATTGTACGGATCCTACGAGCAGTACTTC
CASSQELYGSYEQYF
>TRBJ1-3|many|TRBV28|.
TGTGCCAGCACGGACAGACGCTACTCTGGAAACACCATATATTTT
CASTDRRYSGNTIYF
>TRBJ1-6|many|TRBV12-3/TRBV12-4|TRBD1
TGTGCCAGCAGTTTAAGACCGCGGACAGGGAATTCACCCCTCCACTTT
CASSLRPRTGNSPLHF
>TRBJ2-7|many|TRBV28|.
TGTGCCAGCAGTTTAAGGCTCCTCGAGCAGTACTTC
CASSLRLLEQYF
>TRBJ2-7|many|TRBV9|TRBD2
TGTGCCAGCAGCGTAGTAGCGGGAGGGCCCTACGAGCAGTACTTC
CASSVVAGGPYEQYF
>TRBJ2-1|.|TRBV19|.
TGTGCCAGTAGTATCGGCGGGCCCTCCTACAATGAGCAGTTCTTC
CASSIGGPSYNEQFF
>TRBJ1-1|.|TRBV12-5|TRBD1
TGTGCTAGTGGTTTGATGATCCCAGGGACAGGGAACACTGAAGCTTTCTTT
CASGLMIPGTGNTEAFF
>TRBJ2-5|many|TRBV7-9|.
TGTGCCGCTGGTAGGGAGGAGACCCAGTACTTC
CAAGREETQYF
>TRBJ2-1|many|TRBV6-1|TRBD2
TGTGCCAGCAGGGGCACGGGACTAGTGCAGTTCTTC
CASRGTGLVQFF
>TRBJ1-1|many|TRBV12-3/TRBV12-4|.
TGTGCCAGCAGTGCCCGGACAGTAAAATCTACTGAAGCTTTCTTT
CASSARTVKSTEAFF
>TRBJ2-7|many|TRBV30|TRBD2
TGTGCCTGGAGTGGGCAGGGAGGGTACTACGAGCAGTACTTC
CAWSGQGGYYEQYF
>TRBJ2-3|.|TRBV24-1|.
TGTGCCACCAGTACACGTAGCACAGATACGCAGTATTTT
CATSTRSTDTQYF
>TRBJ2-1|many|TRBV11-3|TRBD2
TGTGCCAGCAGCTTAGATCCCCTAGCGGGAGCTTACAATGAGCAGTTCTTC
CASSLDPLAGAYNEQFF
>TRBJ1-5|many|TRBV28|.
TGTGCCAGCAGTTTATACGTGGACCGGGGGCAGCCCCAGCATTTT
CASSLYVDRGQPQHF
>TRBJ2-1|few|TRBV6-1|TRBD2
TGTGCCAGCAGTGGGGGGGGGGAGCAGTTCTTC
CASSGGGEQFF
>TRBJ1-1|many|TRBV5-1|.
TGCGCCAGCAGCTTGGGTCTAGGTATGACTGAAGCTTTCTTT
CASSLGLGMTEAFF
>TRBJ2-1|many|TRBV19|TRBD2
TGTGCCAGTAGTAGACAGCGGGGGGCGGCCTACAATGAGCAGTTCTTC
CASSRQRGAAYNEQFF
>TRBJ2-2|.|TRBV3-1|TRBD2
TGTGCCAGCAGCCAACCGCCTAGCGGGAGTACCGGGGAGCTGTTTTTT
CASSQPPSGSTGELFF
>TRBJ2-1|many|TRBV12-3/TRBV12-4|TRBD1
TGTGCCAGCAGCCCATGGACAGGGGGGACCTACAATGAGCAGTTCTTC
CASSPWTGGTYNEQFF
>TRBJ2-5|.|TRBV24-1|TRBD2
TGTGCCACCAGTGGGGGACTAGCGCAGGAGACCCAGTACTTC
CATSGGLAQETQYF
>TRBJ2-5|few|TRBV3-2|.
TGTGCCAGCAGCCCTCAGGCCGGGAGGGCTTTAGAGACCCAGTACTTC
CASSPQAGRALETQYF
>TRBJ2-2|.|TRBV9|.
TGTGCCAGCAGCGTGGTCGAGCGCCAGGCGGGCGGGGAGCTGTTTTTT
CASSVVERQAGGELFF
>TRBJ1-4|many|TRBV20-1|TRBD1
TGCAGTGCTAGAGATCACCGACAGGGCTCATCTCCCATCACTAATGAAAAACTGTTTTTT
CSARDHRQGSSPITNEKLFF
>TRBJ2-1|.|TRBV10-3|TRBD2
TGTGCCATCAGTGAGTGGGGGGGGGACAATGAGCAGTTCTTC
CAISEWGGDNEQFF
>TRBJ2-1|.|TRBV20-1|TRBD2
TGCAGTGCTAGAGAAGGGGACTATTACAATGAGCAGTTCTTC
CSAREGDYYNEQFF
>TRBJ2-5|many|TRBV20-1|TRBD2
TGCAGTGCTCCCCAGGGGGGACTAGCGGGATTGGAGACCCAGTACTTC
CSAPQGGLAGLETQYF
>TRBJ2-2|many|TRBV11-3|.
TGTGCCAGCAGCCCTCAGGGGATGAACACCGGGGAGCTGTTTTTT
CASSPQGMNTGELFF
>TRBJ2-1|many|TRBV6-1|TRBD2
TGTGCCAGCAGTCCCGGGACTAGCAGATACAATGAGCAGTTCTTC
CASSPGTSRYNEQFF
>TRBJ2-3|many|TRBV7-3|.
TGTGCCAGCAGCCCCCGGAAGGGAGCTGCAGATACGCAGTATTTT
CASSPRKGAADTQYF
>TRBJ1-1|.|TRBV10-3|.
TGTGCCATCAGTGGGGCAGACCTCTTGAACACTGAAGCTTTCTTT
CAISGADLLNTEAFF
>TRBJ2-5|many|TRBV11-3|.
TGTGCCAGCAGCTTAGGGGAGCAGCCGCAAGAGACCCAGTACTTC
CASSLGEQPQETQYF
>TRBJ2-3|few|TRBV5-1|.
TGCGCCAGCAGCTGGGTGGGCGCTAGCACAGATACGCAGTATTTT
CASSWVGASTDTQYF
>TRBJ1-1|many|TRBV27|TRBD1
TGTGCCAGCAGCCGACAGGGACAGTTGAACACTGAAGCTTTCTTT
CASSRQGQLNTEAFF
>TRBJ2-5|many|TRBV2|TRBD1
TGTGCCAGCAGTGACCTCGGACAGGGTAAAGAGACCCAGTACTTC
CASSDLGQGKETQYF
>TRBJ1-1|many|TRBV7-3|TRBD1
TGTGCCAGCAGCTCCAGGGGGTCGAACACTGAAGCTTTCTTT
CASSSRGSNTEAFF
>TRBJ2-1|many|TRBV3-2|.
TGTGCCAGCAGCCAAGCGACTAGCGGACACAATGAGCAGTTCTTC
CASSQATSGHNEQFF